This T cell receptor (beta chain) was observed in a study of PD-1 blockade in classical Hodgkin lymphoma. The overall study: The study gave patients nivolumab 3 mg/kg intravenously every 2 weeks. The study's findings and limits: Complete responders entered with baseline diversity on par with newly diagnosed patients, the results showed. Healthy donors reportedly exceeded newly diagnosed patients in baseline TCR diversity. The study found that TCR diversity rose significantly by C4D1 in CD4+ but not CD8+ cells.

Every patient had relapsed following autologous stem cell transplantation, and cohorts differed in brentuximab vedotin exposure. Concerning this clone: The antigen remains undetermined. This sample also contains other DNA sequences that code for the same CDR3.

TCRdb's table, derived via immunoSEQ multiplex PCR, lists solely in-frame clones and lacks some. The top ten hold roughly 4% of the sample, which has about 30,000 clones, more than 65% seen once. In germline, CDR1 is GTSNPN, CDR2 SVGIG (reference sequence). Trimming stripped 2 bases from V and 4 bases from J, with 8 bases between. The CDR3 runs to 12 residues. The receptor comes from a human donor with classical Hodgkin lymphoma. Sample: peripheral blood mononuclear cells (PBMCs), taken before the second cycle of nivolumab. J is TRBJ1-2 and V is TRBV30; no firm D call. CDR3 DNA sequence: TGTGCCTGGAGTCCCCCTGCCTATGGCTACACCTTC. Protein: CAWSPPAYGYTF. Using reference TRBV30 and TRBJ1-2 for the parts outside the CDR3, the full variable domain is SQTIHQWPATLVQPVGSPLSLECTVEGTSNPNLYWYRQAAGRGLQLLFYSVGIGQISSEVPQNLSASRPQDRQFILSSKKLLLSDSGFYLCAWSPPAYGYTFGSGTRLTVV.